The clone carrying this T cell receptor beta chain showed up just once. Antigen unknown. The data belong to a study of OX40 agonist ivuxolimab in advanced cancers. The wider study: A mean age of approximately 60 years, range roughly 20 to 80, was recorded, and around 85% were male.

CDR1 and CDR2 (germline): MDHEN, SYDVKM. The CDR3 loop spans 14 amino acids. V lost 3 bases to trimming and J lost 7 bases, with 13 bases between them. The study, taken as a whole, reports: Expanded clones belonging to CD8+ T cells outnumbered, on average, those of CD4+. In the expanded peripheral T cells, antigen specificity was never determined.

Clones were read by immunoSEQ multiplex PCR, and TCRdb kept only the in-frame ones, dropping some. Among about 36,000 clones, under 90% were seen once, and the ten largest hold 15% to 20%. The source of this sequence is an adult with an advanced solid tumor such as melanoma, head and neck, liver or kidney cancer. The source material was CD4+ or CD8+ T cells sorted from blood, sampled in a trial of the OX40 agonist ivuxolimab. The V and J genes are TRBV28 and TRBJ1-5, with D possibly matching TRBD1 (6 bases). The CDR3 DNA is TGTGCCAGCAGTTTGGGGCAGGGGCGCCAGCCCCAGCATTTT. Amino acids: CASSLGQGRQPQHF.